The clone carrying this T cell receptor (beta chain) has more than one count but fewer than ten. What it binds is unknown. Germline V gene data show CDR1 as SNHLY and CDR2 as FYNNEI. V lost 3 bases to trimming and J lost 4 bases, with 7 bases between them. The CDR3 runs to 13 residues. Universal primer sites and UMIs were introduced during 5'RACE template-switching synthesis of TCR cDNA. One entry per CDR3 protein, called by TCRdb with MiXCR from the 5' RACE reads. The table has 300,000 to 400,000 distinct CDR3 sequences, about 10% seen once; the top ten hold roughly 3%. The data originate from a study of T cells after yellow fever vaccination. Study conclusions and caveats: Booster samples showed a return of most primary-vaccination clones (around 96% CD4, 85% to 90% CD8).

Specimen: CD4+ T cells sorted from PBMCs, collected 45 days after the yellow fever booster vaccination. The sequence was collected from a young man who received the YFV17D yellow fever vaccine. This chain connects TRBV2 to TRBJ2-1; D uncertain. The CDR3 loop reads CASSESVYNEQFF. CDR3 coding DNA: TGTGCCAGCAGTGAGTCAGTATACAATGAGCAGTTCTTC.